This entry lists 25 T cell receptor beta chains sequenced from one sample in a study of CD8 T cells in ankylosing spondylitis. Study findings and constraints: Ankylosing spondylitis blood appeared to carry a characteristic TCR beta motif of fewer than 10 highly homologous variants.

The antigens of these receptors remain unknown. TCRdb redid the calling of the 5' RACE reads with MiXCR, one entry per CDR3 protein. The table lists more than 650,000 distinct CDR3 sequences, about 11% of them singletons. Sequencing was done on a sample of blood, either unsorted or a sorted T cell fraction (not recorded which). The origin of the receptors is a male donor with ankylosing spondylitis.

This clonotype was seen ten or more times. V is TRBV4-3 and J is TRBJ2-1, with TRBD2 as a possible D gene (5 bases). Germline loops: CDR1 LGHNA, CDR2 YSLEER. Between the trimmed V and J ends, which lost 3 bases and 6 bases, there was a span of 12 bases. The CDR3 spans 14 residues. CDR3 residues: CASSQRANLNEQFF. DNA of the CDR3: TGCGCCAGCAGCCAGCGGGCGAACCTCAATGAGCAGTTCTTC.

This clonotype occurred many times. The V and J genes are TRBV12-3 or TRBV12-4 and TRBJ1-2; TRBD1 is a possible D gene (5 bases). The V and J ends lost 1 base and 1 base respectively, with 10 bases between them. The CDR3 spans 15 residues. Here the CDR3 DNA reads TGTGCCAGCAGTTTAGGACAGCTCTTTAACTATGGCTACACCTTC. This codes for CASSLGQLFNYGYTF.

This chain uses TRBV20-1 with TRBJ2-7; D is undetermined. With 4 bases removed from V and 6 bases from J, the gap between germline ends came to 10 bases. The CDR3 contains 11 residues. Germline CDR1 DFQATT, CDR2 SNEGSKA (reference sequence). The CDR3 region is CSANSLGEQYF. The CDR3 DNA is TGCAGTGCTAACAGCCTGGGCGAGCAGTACTTC.

The rearrangement uses TRBV4-3 and TRBJ1-6; no clear D. V shed 0 bases and J shed 4 bases, with 10 bases lying between them. CDR1 and CDR2 from the germline V gene are LGHNA and YSLEER. This CDR3 is 16 amino acids long. The CDR3 spells CASSQDGERYNSPLHF. The CDR3 nucleotides read TGCGCCAGCAGCCAAGATGGGGAGCGATATAATTCACCCCTCCACTTT.

Comments on this clonotype: The junction differs from germline at one of its ends, possibly a read error. CDR3 sequence reads: CASSPSKVPTRELWTF. The CDR3 DNA reads TGTGCCAGCAGCCCTTCGAAGGTTCCTACGCGGGAACTATGGACCTTC. The V and J genes are TRBV7-9 and TRBJ2-1; maybe TRBD2 (6 bases). In germline, CDR1 is SEHNR, CDR2 FQNEAQ (reference sequence). This CDR3 has 16 residues.

The rearrangement joins TRBV18 to TRBJ2-6; D gene uncertain. Germline assignment: CDR1 KGHSH and CDR2 LQKENI. With 2 bases removed from V and 6 bases from J, the gap between germline ends came to 8 bases. The length of the CDR3 is 14 residues. The CDR3 DNA reads as TGTGCCAGCTCACCATTAGGGTCGGCCAACGTCCTGACTTTC. This codes for CASSPLGSANVLTF.

V and J are TRBV20-1 and TRBJ2-1; a weak D match, TRBD1 (5 bases). Germline CDR1 DFQATT, CDR2 SNEGSKA (reference sequence). V was trimmed by 7 bases and J by 4 bases, leaving 17 bases between them. The CDR3 sequence is 14 residues long. CDR3 DNA sequence: TGCAGTGAACGGAGATGGGGCTCATACAATGAGCAGTTCTTC. Amino acid sequence: CSERRWGSYNEQFF.

This clonotype was picked up many times. CDR3 residues: CASSSVSTDTQYF. CDR3 in DNA: TGTGCCAGCAGTTCCGTAAGCACAGATACGCAGTATTTT. The chain carries TRBV6-5 and TRBJ2-3; unclear D gene. Germline CDR1 and CDR2: MNHEY and SVGAGI. V lost 4 bases, J lost 0 bases, and 5 bases lay in between. The CDR3 is made up of 13 amino acids.

The CDR3 sequence: CASRGQGYEKLFF. CDR3 sequence (DNA): TGTGCCAGCAGAGGACAGGGGTACGAAAAACTGTTTTTT. This chain joins TRBV6-1 and TRBJ1-4; 9 bases line up with TRBD1. CDR1 and CDR2 from the germline V gene are MNHNS and SASEGT. This CDR3 has 13 residues. The J segment lost 8 bases and the V segment lost 6 bases, leaving 4 bases of the junction unmatched.

This clonotype was seen ten or more times. V and J are TRBV7-8 and TRBJ2-2, with TRBD1 identical over 7 bases. Germline values: CDR1 SGHVS, CDR2 FQNEAQ. CDR3 length: 16 residues. J lost 2 bases, V lost 3 bases, and 6 bases had no gene match. DNA for the CDR3: TGTGCCAGCAGCTTCTCCGGGACAGTCAACACCGGGGAGCTGTTTTTT. As protein: CASSFSGTVNTGELFF. Together with reference TRBV7-8 and TRBJ2-2, the CDR3 gives the full variable domain: GAGVSQSPRYKVAKRGQDVALRCDPISGHVSLFWYQQALGQGPEFLTYFQNEAQLDKSGLPSDRFFAERPEGSVSTLKIQRTQQEDSAVYLCASSFSGTVNTGELFFGEGSRLTVL.

This clonotype was observed a few times. The chain uses TRBV20-1 and TRBJ2-5; 9 nucleotides agree with TRBD2. CDR1 is DFQATT and CDR2 is SNEGSKA in the germline V gene (reference sequence). The CDR3 loop spans 15 amino acids. The junction had 14 bases not matched to a gene; V was cut back by 6 bases and J by 6 bases. In DNA form, the CDR3 reads TGCAGTGCGGGGCCACCGGGACTAGCTCGAAAGACCCAGTACTTC. This encodes CSAGPPGLARKTQYF.

This clonotype turned up a few times. The chain recombines TRBV6-2 or TRBV6-3 with TRBJ1-5; the D is unclear. Germline V CDR1 and CDR2: MNHEY, SVGEGT. This CDR3 comprises 12 residues. V gave up 5 bases and J gave up 7 bases, with 9 bases separating them. CDR3 in amino acids: CASSPRIQPQHF. In DNA, the CDR3 is TGTGCCAGCAGTCCGAGGATACAGCCCCAGCATTTT.

This clonotype was observed a few times. Written as DNA, the CDR3 is TGCGCCAGCAGCCAAGAAATAGGCAGAACTAACTATGGCTACACCTTC. Protein product: CASSQEIGRTNYGYTF. V gene TRBV4-1 combines with J gene TRBJ1-2; no clear D. The germline V gene encodes CDR1 MGHRA and CDR2 YSYEKL. CDR3 length: 16 amino acids. The V and J ends lost 0 bases and 0 bases respectively, with 11 bases between them.

This clonotype was detected only a few times. The V call is TRBV29-1, the J call TRBJ2-3; either TRBD1 or TRBD2 may fit D (6 bases each). V lost 2 bases to trimming and J lost 3 bases, with 15 bases between them. CDR3 length equals 15 residues. Germline-derived CDR1 and CDR2 are SQVTM and ANQGSEA. CDR3 coding DNA: TGCAGCGTTGAACCCGGGGGCCGAGGAACAGATACGCAGTATTTT. Residues: CSVEPGGRGTDTQYF.

This clonotype showed up many times. The chain uses TRBV29-1 and TRBJ1-4, with D possibly being TRBD1 (5 bases). The germline V gene has CDR1 SQVTM and CDR2 ANQGSEA. CDR3 length: 13 amino acids. The V end lost 3 bases, the J end lost 8 bases, and 13 bases lay between the germline ends. CDR3 nucleotides: TGCAGCGTTGAGCTCGGGGCGTTAGAAAAACTGTTTTTT. This sequence encodes CSVELGALEKLFF.

This chain connects TRBV7-2 to TRBJ2-7; the D is unclear. CDR3 length: 15 residues. CDR1 is SGHTA, CDR2 FQGNSA, per germline. V lost 5 bases and J 6 bases, leaving 20 bases between the germline ends. This CDR3 is CASSPWAQRTVEQYF. The CDR3 DNA sequence: TGTGCCAGCAGCCCCTGGGCCCAAAGAACCGTCGAGCAGTACTTC.

The rearrangement uses TRBV20-1 and TRBJ2-5, with D possibly being TRBD2 (6 bases). This CDR3 region has 16 residues. Per germline, CDR1 DFQATT and CDR2 SNEGSKA (reference sequence). Trimming stripped 2 bases from V and 5 bases from J, with 21 bases between. Written as DNA, the CDR3 is TGCAGTGCTAGACCCCTGGGAGGTTACAAGGGGGAGACCCAGTACTTC. It is translated as CSARPLGGYKGETQYF.

There are a few counts of this clonotype. The chain carries TRBV20-1 and TRBJ1-4; D unresolved. The CDR3 runs to 13 residues. CDR1 is DFQATT, CDR2 SNEGSKA, per germline (reference sequence). V lost 1 base, J lost 8 bases, and 11 bases lay in between. CDR3 sequence reads: CSARGAAGEKLFF. The CDR3 bases are TGCAGTGCTAGAGGGGCCGCCGGGGAAAAACTGTTTTTT.

CDR3 sequence: CASSLVGVQTYEQYF. CDR3 DNA sequence: TGCGCCAGCAGCTTGGTGGGGGTACAAACCTACGAGCAGTACTTC. This chain connects TRBV5-1 to TRBJ2-7; D assignment may be TRBD1 or TRBD2 (5 bases each). V was clipped by 0 bases and J by 2 bases, with 12 bases between them. The germline CDR1 and CDR2 sequences are SGHRS and YFSETQ. This CDR3 is 15 amino acids long.

This clonotype showed up just a few times. The CDR3 is CSASSGGTLGSPLHF. CDR3 bases: TGCAGTGCTAGTTCCGGTGGGACGCTAGGTTCACCCCTCCACTTT. V and J are TRBV20-1 and TRBJ1-6; perhaps TRBD1 as D (5 bases). CDR3 size: 15 residues. The ends were cut back, 3 bases at V and 9 bases at J, with 18 bases in the middle. Germline assignment: CDR1 DFQATT and CDR2 SNEGSKA (reference sequence).

The CDR3 loop reads CASSAKGSTNEKLFF. Here the CDR3 DNA reads TGTGCCAGCAGTGCAAAGGGTTCAACTAATGAAAAACTGTTTTTT. This chain links TRBV6-1 with TRBJ1-4; no clear D gene. The V gene lost 4 bases and the J gene lost 0 bases, with 9 bases spanning the gap. The CDR3 is 15 residues long. Germline CDR1 reads MNHNS; CDR2 reads SASEGT.

This clonotype was seen only a few times. V usage is TRBV7-8 and J usage is TRBJ2-7; TRBD2 might be the D (6 bases). CDR1 and CDR2 (germline): SGHVS, FQNEAQ. V was pared by 5 bases and J by 6 bases, with 17 bases between. The CDR3 runs 14 residues. CDR3 in amino acids: CASSIGTRDFEQYF. The CDR3, as DNA: TGTGCCAGCAGCATCGGGACCAGGGACTTCGAGCAGTACTTC.

The table lists this clonotype with a few counts. The chain carries TRBV5-1 and TRBJ2-5, with 8 nucleotides matching TRBD1. CDR1 and CDR2 from the germline V gene are SGHRS and YFSETQ. V was pared by 5 bases and J by 1 base, with 10 bases of the junction left unmatched. The CDR3 length is 16 residues. The CDR3 region is CASSEPFTGGQETQYF. In DNA, the CDR3 is TGCGCCAGCAGTGAACCCTTTACAGGGGGCCAAGAGACCCAGTACTTC. Drawing the rest from reference TRBV5-1 and TRBJ2-5, the complete variable domain is KAGVTQTPRYLIKTRGQQVTLSCSPISGHRSVSWYQQTPGQGLQFLFEYFSETQRNKGNFPGRFSGRQFSNSRSEMNVSTLELGDSALYLCASSEPFTGGQETQYFGPGTRLLVL.

This clonotype has at least ten counts. The chain couples TRBV20-1 to TRBJ1-2; TRBD1 matches at 7 bases. CDR3 length: 11 residues. V lost 5 bases, J lost 5 bases, and 2 bases stayed unmatched. From germline, CDR1 is DFQATT and CDR2 SNEGSKA (reference sequence). CDR3: CSADREYGYTF. In nucleotides, the CDR3 is TGCAGTGCTGACAGGGAGTATGGCTACACCTTC.

This sequence joins TRBV20-1 and TRBJ1-5, with a possible D match to TRBD1 (5 bases). The CDR3 length is 15 residues. The V gene's germline CDR1 is DFQATT and CDR2 SNEGSKA (reference sequence). V dropped 4 bases and J dropped 0 bases, with 13 bases sitting between them. This CDR3 reads CSATRQSISNQPQHF. The CDR3 nucleotides read TGCAGTGCTACTAGACAGTCCATTAGCAATCAGCCCCAGCATTTT.